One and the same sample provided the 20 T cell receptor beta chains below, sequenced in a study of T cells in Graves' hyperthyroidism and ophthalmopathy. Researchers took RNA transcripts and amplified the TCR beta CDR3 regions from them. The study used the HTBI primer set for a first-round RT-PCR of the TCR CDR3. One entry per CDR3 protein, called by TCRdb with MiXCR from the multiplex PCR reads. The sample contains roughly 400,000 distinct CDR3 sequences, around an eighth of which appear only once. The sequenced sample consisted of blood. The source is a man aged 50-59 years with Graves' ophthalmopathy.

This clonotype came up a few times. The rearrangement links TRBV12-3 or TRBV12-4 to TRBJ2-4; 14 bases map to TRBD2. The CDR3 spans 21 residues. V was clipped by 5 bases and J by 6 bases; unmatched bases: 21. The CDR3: CASSRGVVTTSGRASRNIQYF. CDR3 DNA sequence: TGTGCCAGCAGTAGGGGAGTGGTAACGACTAGCGGGAGGGCCAGTAGAAACATTCAGTACTTC.

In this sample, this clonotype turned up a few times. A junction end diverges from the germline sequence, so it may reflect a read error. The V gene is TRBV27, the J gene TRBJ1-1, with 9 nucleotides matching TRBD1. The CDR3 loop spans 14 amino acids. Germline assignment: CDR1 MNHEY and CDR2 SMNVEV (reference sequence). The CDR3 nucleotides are TGTGCCAGCAGTAGGAGGGACAGGGTCGGTGAAGCCTTCTTT. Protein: CASSRRDRVGEAFF.

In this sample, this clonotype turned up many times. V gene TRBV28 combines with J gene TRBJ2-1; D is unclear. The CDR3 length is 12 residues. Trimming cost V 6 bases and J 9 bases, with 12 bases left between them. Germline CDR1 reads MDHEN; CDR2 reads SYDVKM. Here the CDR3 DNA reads TGTGCCAGCAGCCGGACGTGGGGTGAGCAGTTCTTC. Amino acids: CASSRTWGEQFF. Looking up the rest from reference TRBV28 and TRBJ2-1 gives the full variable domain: DVKVTQSSRYLVKRTGEKVFLECVQDMDHENMFWYRQDPGLGLRLIYFSYDVKMKEKGDIPEGYSVSREKKERFSLILESASTNQTSMYLCASSRTWGEQFFGPGTRLTVL.

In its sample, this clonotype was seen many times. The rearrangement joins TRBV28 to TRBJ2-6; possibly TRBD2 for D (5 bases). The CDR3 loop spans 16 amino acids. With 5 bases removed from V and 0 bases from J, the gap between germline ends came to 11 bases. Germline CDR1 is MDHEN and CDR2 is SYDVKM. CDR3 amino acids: CASSIRGFSGANVLTF. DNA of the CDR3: TGTGCCAGCAGTATACGGGGTTTCTCTGGGGCCAACGTCCTGACTTTC.

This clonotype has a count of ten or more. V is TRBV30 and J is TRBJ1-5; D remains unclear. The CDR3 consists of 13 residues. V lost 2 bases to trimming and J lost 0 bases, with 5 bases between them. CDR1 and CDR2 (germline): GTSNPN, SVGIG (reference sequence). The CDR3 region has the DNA TGTGCCTGGAGTCAAGATAGCAATCAGCCCCAGCATTTT. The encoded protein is CAWSQDSNQPQHF.

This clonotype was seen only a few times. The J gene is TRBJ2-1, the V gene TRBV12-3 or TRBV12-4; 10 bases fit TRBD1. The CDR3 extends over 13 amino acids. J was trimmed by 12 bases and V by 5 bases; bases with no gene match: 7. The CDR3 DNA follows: TGTGCCAGCAGTCCCAGACAGGGGGCAACGCAGTTCTTC. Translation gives CASSPRQGATQFF.

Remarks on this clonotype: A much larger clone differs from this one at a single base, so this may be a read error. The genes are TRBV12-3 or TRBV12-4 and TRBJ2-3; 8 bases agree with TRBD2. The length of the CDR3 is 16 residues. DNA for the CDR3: TGTGCCAGCAGGCCTAGCGGGCGGGGAAGCACAGTTACGCAGTATTTT. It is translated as CASRPSGRGSTVTQYF.

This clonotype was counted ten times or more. As DNA, the CDR3 is TGTGCCAGCAGCGGAGACGAGGACAGGGCCTACGAGCAGTACTTC. Translating gives CASSGDEDRAYEQYF. The genes are TRBV9 and TRBJ2-7; 8 bases agree with TRBD1. J was trimmed by 2 bases and V by 3 bases; bases with no gene match: 7. The germline V gene has CDR1 SGDLS and CDR2 YYNGEE. The CDR3 has 15 amino acids. Filled out from reference TRBV9 and TRBJ2-7, the complete variable domain reads DSGVTQTPKHLITATGQRVTLRCSPRSGDLSVYWYQQSLDQGLQFLIQYYNGEERAKGNILERFSAQQFPDLHSELNLSSLELGDSALYFCASSGDEDRAYEQYFGPGTRLTVT.

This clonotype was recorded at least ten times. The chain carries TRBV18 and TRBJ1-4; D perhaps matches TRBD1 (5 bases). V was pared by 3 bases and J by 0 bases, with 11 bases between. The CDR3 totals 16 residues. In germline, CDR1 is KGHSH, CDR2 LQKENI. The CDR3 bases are TGTGCCAGCTCACCTTCGGGGCCAGCAACTAATGAAAAACTGTTTTTT. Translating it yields CASSPSGPATNEKLFF.

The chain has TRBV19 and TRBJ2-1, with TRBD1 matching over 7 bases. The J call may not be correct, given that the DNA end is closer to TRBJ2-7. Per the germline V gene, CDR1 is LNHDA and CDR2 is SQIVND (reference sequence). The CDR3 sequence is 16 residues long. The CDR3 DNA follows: TGTGCCAGTAGTAAAAAGGGGGCACGTATGCACAATGAGCAGTACTTC. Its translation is CASSKKGARMHNEQYF.

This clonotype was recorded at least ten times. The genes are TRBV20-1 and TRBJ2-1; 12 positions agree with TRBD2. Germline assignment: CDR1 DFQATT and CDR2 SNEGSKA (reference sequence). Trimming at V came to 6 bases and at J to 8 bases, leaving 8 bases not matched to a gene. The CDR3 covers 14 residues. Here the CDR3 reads CSAKTSGRFHEQFF. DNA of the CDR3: TGCAGTGCCAAGACTAGCGGGAGATTCCATGAGCAGTTCTTC.

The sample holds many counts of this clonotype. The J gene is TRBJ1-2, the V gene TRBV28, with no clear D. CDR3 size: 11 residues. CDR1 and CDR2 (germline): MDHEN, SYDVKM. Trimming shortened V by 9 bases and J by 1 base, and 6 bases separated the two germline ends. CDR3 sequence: CASQDNYGYTF. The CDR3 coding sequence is TGTGCCAGTCAGGATAACTATGGCTACACCTTC.

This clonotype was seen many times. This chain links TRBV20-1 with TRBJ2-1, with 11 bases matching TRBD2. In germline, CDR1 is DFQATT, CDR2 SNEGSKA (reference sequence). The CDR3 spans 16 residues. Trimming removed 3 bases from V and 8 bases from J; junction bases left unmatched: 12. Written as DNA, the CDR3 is TGCAGTGCTAGTGACCCCACTAGCGGGAGAAACGATGAGCAGTTCTTC. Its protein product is CSASDPTSGRNDEQFF.

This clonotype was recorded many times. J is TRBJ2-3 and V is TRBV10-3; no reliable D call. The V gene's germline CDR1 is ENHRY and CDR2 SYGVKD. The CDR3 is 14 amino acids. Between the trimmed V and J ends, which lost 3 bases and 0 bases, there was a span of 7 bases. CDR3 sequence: CAISDGASTDTQYF. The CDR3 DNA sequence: TGTGCCATCAGTGACGGAGCTAGCACAGATACGCAGTATTTT.

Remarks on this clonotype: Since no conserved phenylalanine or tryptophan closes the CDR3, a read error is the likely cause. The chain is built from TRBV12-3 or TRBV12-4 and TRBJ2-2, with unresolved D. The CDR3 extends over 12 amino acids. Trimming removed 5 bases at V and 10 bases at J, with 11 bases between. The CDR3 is CASSKDTSELFS. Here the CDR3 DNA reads TGTGCCAGCAGTAAAGATACCTCGGAGCTGTTTTCT.

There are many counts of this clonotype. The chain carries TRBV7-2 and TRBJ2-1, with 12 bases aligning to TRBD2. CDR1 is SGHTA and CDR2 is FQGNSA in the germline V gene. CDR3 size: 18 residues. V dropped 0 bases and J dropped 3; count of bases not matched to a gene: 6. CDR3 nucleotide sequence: TGTGCCAGCAGCTTAGCAGGTTCTAGCGGGAGGGACTACAATGAGCAGTTCTTC. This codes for CASSLAGSSGRDYNEQFF. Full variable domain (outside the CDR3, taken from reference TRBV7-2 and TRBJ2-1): GAGVSQSPSNKVTEKGKDVELRCDPISGHTALYWYRQSLGQGLEFLIYFQGNSAPDKSGLPSDRFSAERTGGSVSTLTIQRTQQEDSAVYLCASSLAGSSGRDYNEQFFGPGTRLTVL.

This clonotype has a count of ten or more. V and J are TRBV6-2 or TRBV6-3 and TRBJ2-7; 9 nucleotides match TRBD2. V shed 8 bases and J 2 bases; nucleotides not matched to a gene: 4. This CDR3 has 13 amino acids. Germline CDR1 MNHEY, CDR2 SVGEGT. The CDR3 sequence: CASSGGRAYEQYF. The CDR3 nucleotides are TGTGCCAGCTCCGGCGGGAGGGCCTACGAGCAGTACTTC.

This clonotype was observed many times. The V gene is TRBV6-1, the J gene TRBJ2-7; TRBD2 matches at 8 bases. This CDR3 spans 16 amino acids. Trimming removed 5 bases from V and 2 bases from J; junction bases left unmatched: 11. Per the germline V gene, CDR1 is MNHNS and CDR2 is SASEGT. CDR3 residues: CASSFVAGFTPYEQYF. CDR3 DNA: TGTGCCAGCAGTTTTGTAGCGGGGTTTACTCCCTACGAGCAGTACTTC.

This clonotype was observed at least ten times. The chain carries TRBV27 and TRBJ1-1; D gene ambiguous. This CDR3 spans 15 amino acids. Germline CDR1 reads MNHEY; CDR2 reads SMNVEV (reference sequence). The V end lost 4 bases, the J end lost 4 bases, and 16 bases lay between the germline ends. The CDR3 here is CASSSDRVLGTEAFF. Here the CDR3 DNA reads TGTGCCAGCAGTTCCGATAGGGTGTTAGGCACTGAAGCTTTCTTT.

In DNA, the CDR3 is TGTGCCAGTAGTGTGGGAACCGGGACAGCCTCCTACGAGCAGTACTTC. Its translation: CASSVGTGTASYEQYF. The genes are TRBV19 and TRBJ2-7; 7 bases fit TRBD1. Germline lookup yields CDR1 LNHDA and CDR2 SQIVND (reference sequence). With 5 bases clipped from V and 0 bases from J, the junction kept 10 bases outside the gene matches. The CDR3 is 16 residues long.